This TCR beta chain was recorded in a study of T cell responses to AZD1222 COVID-19 vaccine. Measured with immunoSEQ multiplex PCR; TCRdb has only the in-frame clones, and not every one. The repertoire has 110,000 or so clones, around nine tenths of them found once; the top ten carry approximately 7.1%. The V gene's germline CDR1 is SGHKS and CDR2 YYEKEE (reference sequence). The CDR3 extends over 15 amino acids. After removal of 1 base from V and 0 bases from J, the junction contained 3 bases not matched to a gene. Study-wide results and limits: It was only after the peak T cell response that any repertoires were sampled. Most donors were white British and more were female, and clonal diversity was possibly underestimated. Unmutated regions of variants are reportedly targeted by nearly half of spike-specific TCRs.

Points on this clone: Its antigen is still unknown.

The clonotype originates from an adult who received the AZD1222 COVID-19 vaccine. This sample comprised peripheral blood, obtained 28 days after the second AZD1222 dose. The chain recombines TRBV5-5 with TRBJ1-1; TRBD1 agrees at 7 bases. This CDR3 reads CASSLTGALNTEAFF. CDR3 bases: TGTGCCAGCAGCTTGACAGGGGCCCTGAACACTGAAGCTTTCTTT.